This TCR beta chain comes out of a study of blood T cells in healthy people across ages. The authors ran a second PCR of roughly 7 to 11 cycles using a sample-barcoded 5' primer and a J-beta primer mix. Using its own MiXCR run on the 5' RACE reads, TCRdb lists one record per CDR3 protein. The top ten hold around 13% of the sample, which has some 880,000 distinct CDR3 sequences, under 40% seen once. The CDR3 covers 17 residues. Per germline, CDR1 MNHEY and CDR2 SVGEGT. The trim removed 2 bases at V and 5 bases at J, leaving 11 bases unmatched. The chain recombines TRBV6-2 or TRBV6-3 with TRBJ2-1; 8 positions agree with TRBD1. This sequence was found in a man between 18 and 35 years old in good health. The source material was blood. The CDR3 sequence: CASSYPRTGQINNEQFF. The CDR3 DNA reads as TGTGCCAGCAGTTACCCCCGGACAGGGCAAATAAACAATGAGCAGTTCTTC.